This paragraph reports one T cell receptor (beta chain). Its cognate antigen is unknown. This sample stems from a study of shared clonotypes between healthy human individuals. Across the study: Each donor contributed plates that comprised three CD4 naive, three CD4 memory, two CD8 naive and one CD8 memory.

Study-level findings and limits: Blood was the sole source, and tissue repertoires probably differ.

The sorted-subset replicate PCRs were given roughly 200 ng DNA, which is about 29,000 T cell genomes. Clones were sequenced by immunoSEQ multiplex PCR, and TCRdb holds only the in-frame ones, with some missing. The repertoire consists of approximately 720,000 clones, with 92% occurring once and the leading ten covering approximately 24%. The CDR3 contains 14 residues. V lost 5 bases and J 3 bases, leaving 13 bases between the germline ends. CDR1 MDHEN and CDR2 SYDVKM come from the germline V gene. Naivety among CD8 cells was defined by CD45RO negativity and positive CCR7 selection, thereby excluding terminally differentiated effector memory CD45RA+ cells. The study enrolled healthy HIV-negative adults without recent acute infections or vaccinations as donors.

This clonotype was obtained from a man aged 25-45 years in good health. The genes are TRBV28 and TRBJ1-2; no definite D call. Specimen: naive CD8+ T cells sorted from blood. The CDR3 coding sequence is TGTGCCAGCAGTATACGTAATAGGGACTATGGCTACACCTTC. The encoded protein is CASSIRNRDYGYTF.